This T cell receptor (beta chain) was sequenced during a study of human T cells and chemical hapten exposure. Whole-study context: For sensitization, 2% DPC was applied to a 2 cm by 2 cm patch of upper inner arm skin. Women made up most patients, who had alopecia areata, totalis or universalis. Overall study findings and caveats: Following DPC sensitization, TCRs present above 1 in 1000 frequency showed no change.

This clonotype came up many times. Its target is unknown. As for time point: pre-sensitization, week 0. Indicated treatment: therapeutic diphenylcyclopropenone sensitization with weekly scalp DPC. This CDR3 is 13 amino acids long. Looked up from germline, CDR1 is KGHSH and CDR2 is LQKENI. Unmatched junction bases numbered 3, after V lost 10 bases and J lost 0 bases. Library preparation tagged each individual cDNA molecule with a unique molecular identifier. TCRdb independently ran MiXCR on the RACE reads; one entry per CDR3 protein. The sample has about 380,000 distinct CDR3 sequences, approximately 5.1% seen once.

The sample here was whole blood, taken in connection with sensitization to the hapten diphenylcyclopropenone (DPC). V and J are TRBV18 and TRBJ2-3; 8 bases align to TRBD1. This TCR was sampled from a woman aged 50 to 65 with alopecia areata. Some clones in this sample may be carry-over from other donors' samples. The CDR3 reads CATRQGSTDTQYF. For the CDR3, the DNA is TGTGCCACCCGACAGGGGAGCACAGATACGCAGTATTTT.